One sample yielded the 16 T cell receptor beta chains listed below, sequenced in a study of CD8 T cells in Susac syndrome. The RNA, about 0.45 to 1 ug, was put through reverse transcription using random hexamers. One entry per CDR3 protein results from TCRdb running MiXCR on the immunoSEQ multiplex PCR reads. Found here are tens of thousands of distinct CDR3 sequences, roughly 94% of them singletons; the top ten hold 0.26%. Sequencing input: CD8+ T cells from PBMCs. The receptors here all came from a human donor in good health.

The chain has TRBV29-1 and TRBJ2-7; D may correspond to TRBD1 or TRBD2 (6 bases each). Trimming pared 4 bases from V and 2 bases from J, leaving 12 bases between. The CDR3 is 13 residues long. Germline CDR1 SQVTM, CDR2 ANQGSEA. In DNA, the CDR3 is TGCAGCGTTGTCGGGGGCCAAACCTACGAGCAGTACTTC. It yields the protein CSVVGGQTYEQYF.

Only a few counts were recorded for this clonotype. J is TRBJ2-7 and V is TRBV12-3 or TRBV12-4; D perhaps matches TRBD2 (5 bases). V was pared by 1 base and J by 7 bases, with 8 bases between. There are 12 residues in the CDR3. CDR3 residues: CASSLGRGEQYF. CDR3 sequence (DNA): TGTGCCAGCAGTTTAGGACGGGGAGAGCAGTACTTC.

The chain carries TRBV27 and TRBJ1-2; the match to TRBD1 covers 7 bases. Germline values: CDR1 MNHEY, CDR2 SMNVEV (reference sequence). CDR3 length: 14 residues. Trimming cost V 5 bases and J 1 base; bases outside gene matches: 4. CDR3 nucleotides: TGTGCCAGCAGTGTGGGACAGTTTAACTATGGCTACACCTTC. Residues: CASSVGQFNYGYTF.

The CDR3 region is CSAGTGTGVYEQYF. In nucleotides, the CDR3 is TGCAGTGCTGGAACCGGGACAGGGGTTTACGAGCAGTACTTC. The gene calls are TRBV20-1 and TRBJ2-7, with 10 bases identical to TRBD1. The ends lost 5 bases at V and 4 bases at J; junction bases unmatched: 8. CDR1 DFQATT and CDR2 SNEGSKA come from the germline V gene (reference sequence). The CDR3 consists of 14 residues.

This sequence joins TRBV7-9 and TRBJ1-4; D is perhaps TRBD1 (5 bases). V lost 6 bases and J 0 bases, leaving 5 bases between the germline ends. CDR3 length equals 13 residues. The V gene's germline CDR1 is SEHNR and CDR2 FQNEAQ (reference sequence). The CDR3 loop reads CASRQATNEKLFF. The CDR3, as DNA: TGTGCCAGCAGACAGGCAACTAATGAAAAACTGTTTTTT. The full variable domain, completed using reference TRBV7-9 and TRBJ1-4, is DTGVSQNPRHKITKRGQNVTFRCDPISEHNRLYWYRQTLGQGPEFLTYFQNEAQLEKSRLLSDRFSAERPKGSFSTLEIQRTEQGDSAMYLCASRQATNEKLFFGSGTQLSVL.

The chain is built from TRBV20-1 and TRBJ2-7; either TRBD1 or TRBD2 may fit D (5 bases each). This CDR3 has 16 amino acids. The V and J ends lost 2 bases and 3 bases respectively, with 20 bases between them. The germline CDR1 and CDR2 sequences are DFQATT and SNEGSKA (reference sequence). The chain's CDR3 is CSARTISGTAIYEQYF. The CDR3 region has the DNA TGCAGTGCTAGAACTATCTCCGGGACGGCCATCTACGAGCAGTACTTC.

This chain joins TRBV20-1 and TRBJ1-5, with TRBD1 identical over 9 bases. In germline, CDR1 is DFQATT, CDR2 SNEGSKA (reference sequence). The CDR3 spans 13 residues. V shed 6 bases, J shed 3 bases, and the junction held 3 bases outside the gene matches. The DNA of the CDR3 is TGCAGTGCACCACAGGGGGCCAATCAGCCCCAGCATTTT. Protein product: CSAPQGANQPQHF.

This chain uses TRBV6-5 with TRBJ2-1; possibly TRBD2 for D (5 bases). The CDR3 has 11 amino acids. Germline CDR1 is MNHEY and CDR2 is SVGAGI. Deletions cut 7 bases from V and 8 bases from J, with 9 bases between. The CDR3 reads CASTWGDEQFF. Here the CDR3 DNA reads TGTGCCAGCACTTGGGGAGATGAGCAGTTCTTC.

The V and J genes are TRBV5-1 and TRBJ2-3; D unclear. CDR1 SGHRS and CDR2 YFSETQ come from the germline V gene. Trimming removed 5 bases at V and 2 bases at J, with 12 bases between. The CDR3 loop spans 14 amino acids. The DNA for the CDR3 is TGCGCCAGCAGAGAAGAACAGACCACAGATACGCAGTATTTT. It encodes CASREEQTTDTQYF. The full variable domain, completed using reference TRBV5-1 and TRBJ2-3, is KAGVTQTPRYLIKTRGQQVTLSCSPISGHRSVSWYQQTPGQGLQFLFEYFSETQRNKGNFPGRFSGRQFSNSRSEMNVSTLELGDSALYLCASREEQTTDTQYFGPGTRLTVL.

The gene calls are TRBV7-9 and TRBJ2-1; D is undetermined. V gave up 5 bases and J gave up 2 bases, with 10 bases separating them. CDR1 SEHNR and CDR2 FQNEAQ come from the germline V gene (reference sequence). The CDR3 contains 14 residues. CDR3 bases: TGTGCCAGCAGCCCCGATGTGGCCTACAATGAGCAGTTCTTC. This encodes CASSPDVAYNEQFF.

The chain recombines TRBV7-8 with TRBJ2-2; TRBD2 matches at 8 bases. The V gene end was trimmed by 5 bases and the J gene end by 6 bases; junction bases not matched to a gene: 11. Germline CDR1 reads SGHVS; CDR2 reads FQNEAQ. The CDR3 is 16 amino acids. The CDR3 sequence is CASSPPGTSLPGELFF. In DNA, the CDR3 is TGTGCCAGCAGCCCCCCCGGGACTAGTTTGCCCGGGGAGCTGTTTTTT.

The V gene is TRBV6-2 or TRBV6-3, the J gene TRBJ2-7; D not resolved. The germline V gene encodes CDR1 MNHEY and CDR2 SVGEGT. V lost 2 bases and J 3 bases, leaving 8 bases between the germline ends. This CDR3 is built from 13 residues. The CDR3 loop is CASSYGRFYEQYF. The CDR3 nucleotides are TGTGCCAGCAGTTACGGGCGGTTCTACGAGCAGTACTTC.

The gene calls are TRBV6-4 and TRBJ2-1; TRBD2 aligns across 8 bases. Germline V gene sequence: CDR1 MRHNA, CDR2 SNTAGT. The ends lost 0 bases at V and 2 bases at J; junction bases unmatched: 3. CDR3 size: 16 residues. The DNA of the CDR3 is TGTGCCAGCAGTGACTCGACGGGAGGGACCTACAATGAGCAGTTCTTC. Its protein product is CASSDSTGGTYNEQFF.

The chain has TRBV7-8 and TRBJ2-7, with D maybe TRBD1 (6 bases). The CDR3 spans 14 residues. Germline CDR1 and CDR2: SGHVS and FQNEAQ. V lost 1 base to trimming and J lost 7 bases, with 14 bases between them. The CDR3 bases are TGTGCCAGCAGCTTAGTCGTGGGGGCGTATGAGCAGTACTTC. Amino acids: CASSLVVGAYEQYF.

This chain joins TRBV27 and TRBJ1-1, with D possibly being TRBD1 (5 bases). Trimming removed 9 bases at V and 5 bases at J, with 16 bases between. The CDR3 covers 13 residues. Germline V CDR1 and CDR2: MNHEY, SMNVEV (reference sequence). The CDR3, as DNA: TGTGCCAGTTCTAGGGGCGGTCGGACTGAAGCTTTCTTT. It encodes CASSRGGRTEAFF.

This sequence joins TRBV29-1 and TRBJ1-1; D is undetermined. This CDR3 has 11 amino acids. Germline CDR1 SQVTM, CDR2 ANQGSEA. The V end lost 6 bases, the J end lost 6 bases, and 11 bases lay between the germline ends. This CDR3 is CSVTDPPEAFF. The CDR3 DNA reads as TGCAGCGTCACAGACCCCCCTGAAGCTTTCTTT.